This T cell receptor beta chain was identified in a study of cytomegalovirus exposure and HLA in healthy donors. At the level of the study: Earlier findings included 117 million unique TCR beta sequences obtained from roughly 200 million T cells. Notes on the study in general: Being productive about 90% or about 30% of the time was typical of most TCR beta V segments in an earlier analysis. Cytomegalovirus-associated TCR beta chains were listed, numbering more than 150.

As concerns this clone: Its antigen is not known.

The primer mix had 60 Vbeta and 13 Jbeta primers. Profiling relied on immunoSEQ multiplex PCR, and the TCRdb table lists in-frame clones only, not all of them. Its table lists 150,000 to 200,000 clones. The V gene's germline CDR1 is SGHRS and CDR2 YFSETQ. The CDR3 has 11 amino acids. The germline V and J ends were trimmed by 2 bases and 4 bases, with 4 bases remaining between them. This chain uses TRBV5-1 with TRBJ2-7; no definite D call. The sequence was obtained from an older woman in good health and CMV-seronegative. Material for sequencing was PBMCs. CDR3 in amino acids: CASSFAYEQYF. CDR3 bases: TGCGCCAGCAGCTTCGCGTACGAGCAGTACTTC.